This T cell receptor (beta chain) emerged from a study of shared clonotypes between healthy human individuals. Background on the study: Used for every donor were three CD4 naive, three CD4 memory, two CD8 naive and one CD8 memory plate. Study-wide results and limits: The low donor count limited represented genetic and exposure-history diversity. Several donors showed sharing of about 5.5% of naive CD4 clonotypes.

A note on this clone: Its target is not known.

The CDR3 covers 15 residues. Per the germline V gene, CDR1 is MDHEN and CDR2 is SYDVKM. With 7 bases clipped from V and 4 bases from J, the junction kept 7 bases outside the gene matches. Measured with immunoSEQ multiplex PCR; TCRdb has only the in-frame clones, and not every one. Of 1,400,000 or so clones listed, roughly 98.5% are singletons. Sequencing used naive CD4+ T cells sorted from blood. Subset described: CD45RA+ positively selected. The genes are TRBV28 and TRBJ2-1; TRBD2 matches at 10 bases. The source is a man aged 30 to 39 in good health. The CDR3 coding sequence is TGTGCCAGCACTATAGCGGGAGGAGATTACAATGAGCAGTTCTTC. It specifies CASTIAGGDYNEQFF.